These 14 T cell receptor beta chains share one sample of origin, sequenced in a study of blood T cell repertoires in COVID-19. The protocol was immunoSEQ multiplex PCR, while the TCRdb copy is restricted to in-frame clones and leaves out a portion. The sample records 150,000 to 200,000 clones, around 85% being singletons. Sequencing used peripheral blood. These receptor sequences come from a man aged 60-69 years with active or convalescent COVID-19.

This clone was observed a handful of times. This sequence joins TRBV2 and TRBJ1-1, with D unclear. Trimming cost V 3 bases and J 3 bases, with 8 bases left between them. The germline gives CDR1 SNHLY, CDR2 FYNNEI. This CDR3 has 13 residues. The CDR3 DNA is TGTGCCAGCAGTGAGGAAGACTACACTGAAGCTTTCTTT. Amino acids: CASSEEDYTEAFF.

The chain has TRBV10-1 and TRBJ2-7, with 9 bases matching TRBD1. Germline V gene sequence: CDR1 WNHNN, CDR2 SYGVQD (reference sequence). The CDR3 spans 14 residues. Trimming at V came to 0 bases and at J to 5 bases, leaving 2 bases not matched to a gene. This CDR3 is CASSESHRGHEQYF. In DNA form, the CDR3 reads TGCGCCAGCAGTGAGTCGCACAGGGGGCACGAGCAGTACTTC.

In DNA form, the CDR3 reads TGTGCCAGCAGCTTGGGACTAGGAGAGACCCAGTACTTC. Its translation: CASSLGLGETQYF. The chain links TRBV5-8 to TRBJ2-5; TRBD2 is a possible D gene (6 bases). Germline V gives CDR1 SGHTS, CDR2 YDEGEE. The CDR3 consists of 13 residues. V shed 0 bases and J shed 4 bases, with 7 bases lying between them.

This clone was detected only once. The J gene is TRBJ2-1, the V gene TRBV15; 11 nucleotides align to TRBD2. This CDR3 comprises 15 residues. V dropped 1 base and J dropped 5; count of bases not matched to a gene: 1. Looked up from germline, CDR1 is LNHNV and CDR2 is YYDKDF (reference sequence). CDR3 sequence reads: CATSRASGRNNEQFF. The CDR3 DNA sequence: TGTGCCACCAGCAGAGCTAGCGGGAGGAACAATGAGCAGTTCTTC.

CDR3 amino acids: CASSLGLAGAETQYF. In nucleotides, the CDR3 is TGTGCCAGCAGCTTAGGGCTAGCGGGAGCTGAGACCCAGTACTTC. This chain connects TRBV7-2 to TRBJ2-5; 10 nucleotides match TRBD2. Germline V gene sequence: CDR1 SGHTA, CDR2 FQGNSA. The trim removed 1 base at V and 5 bases at J, leaving 4 bases unmatched. The CDR3 extends over 15 amino acids.

On this clone itself: One end of the junction fails to match germline, which may point to a read error. The rearrangement uses TRBV24-1 and TRBJ2-7; maybe TRBD1 (6 bases). Germline values: CDR1 KGHDR, CDR2 SFDVKD. The CDR3 covers 12 residues. CDR3 coding DNA: TGTGCCACCAGCGACGGGACAACGAGTTGGAGCTTC. It is translated as CATSDGTTSWSF.

The genes are TRBV2 and TRBJ2-6; no reliable D call. V lost 3 bases and J 0 bases, leaving 15 bases between the germline ends. The CDR3 sequence is 18 residues long. CDR1 SNHLY and CDR2 FYNNEI come from the germline V gene. The CDR3 protein is CASSEVISPLSGANVLTF. In nucleotides, the CDR3 is TGTGCCAGCAGTGAGGTCATTAGTCCTCTCTCTGGGGCCAACGTCCTGACTTTC. The variable domain in full, with the rest retrieved from reference TRBV2 and TRBJ2-6, is EPEVTQTPSHQVTQMGQEVILRCVPISNHLYFYWYRQILGQKVEFLVSFYNNEISEKSEIFDDQFSVERPDGSNFTLKIRSTKLEDSAMYFCASSEVISPLSGANVLTFGAGSRLTVL.

This clone was recorded only once. This sequence joins TRBV7-9 and TRBJ2-3; D is unclear. Between the trimmed V and J ends, which lost 1 base and 5 bases, there was a span of 4 bases. Germline lookup yields CDR1 SEHNR and CDR2 FQNEAQ (reference sequence). The CDR3 is made up of 12 amino acids. Here the CDR3 DNA reads TGTGCCAGCAGCTTAGGTAGAGATACGCAGTATTTT. Its translation: CASSLGRDTQYF.

The chain employs TRBV20-1 and TRBJ1-2; TRBD1 is a possible D gene (5 bases). Trimming shortened V by 3 bases and J by 8 bases, and 16 bases separated the two germline ends. The CDR3 consists of 13 residues. CDR1 is DFQATT and CDR2 is SNEGSKA in the germline V gene (reference sequence). The CDR3 spells CSASRGGGSGYTF. In DNA, the CDR3 is TGCAGTGCTAGTCGGGGGGGAGGTAGCGGCTACACCTTC.

This rearrangement joins TRBV25-1 to TRBJ2-7, with a tentative D call TRBD1 (6 bases). V was shortened by 6 bases and J by 7 bases, with 16 bases between the two germline ends. Germline CDR1 is MGHDK and CDR2 is SYGVNS. This CDR3 contains 13 residues. CDR3 DNA sequence: TGTGCCAGCAGGCATGGGACATCGGGGGAGCAGTACTTC. Protein: CASRHGTSGEQYF.

The rearrangement uses TRBV14 and TRBJ2-5; 7 bases fit TRBD2. Trimming removed 0 bases from V and 1 base from J; junction bases left unmatched: 5. The germline CDR1 and CDR2 sequences are SGHDN and FVKESK. The CDR3 has 16 residues. The CDR3: CASSQESLAAQETQYF. CDR3 nucleotide sequence: TGTGCCAGCAGCCAAGAAAGCCTAGCGGCCCAAGAGACCCAGTACTTC. Combining the CDR3 with reference TRBV14 and TRBJ2-5 gives the whole variable domain EAGVTQFPSHSVIEKGQTVTLRCDPISGHDNLYWYRRVMGKEIKFLLHFVKESKQDESGMPNNRFLAERTGGTYSTLKVQPAELEDSGVYFCASSQESLAAQETQYFGPGTRLLVL.

This rearrangement joins TRBV15 to TRBJ2-5, with 8 positions matching TRBD1. Germline assignment: CDR1 LNHNV and CDR2 YYDKDF (reference sequence). The ends lost 5 bases at V and 5 bases at J; junction bases unmatched: 4. CDR3 size: 13 residues. The CDR3 DNA follows: TGTGCCACCAGCCGGGACAGGACCGAGACCCAGTACTTC. Translating gives CATSRDRTETQYF.

V is TRBV6-5 and J is TRBJ1-3; 9 nucleotides agree with TRBD1. V gave up 11 bases and J gave up 2 bases; unmatched junction bases: 4. The CDR3 has 13 residues. Looked up from germline, CDR1 is MNHEY and CDR2 is SVGAGI. CDR3: CACRQGAGNTIYF. Written as DNA, the CDR3 is TGTGCCTGCCGACAGGGGGCTGGAAACACCATATATTTT.

This chain links TRBV3-1 (or the pseudogene TRBV3-2) with TRBJ2-6; 8 bases are a match to TRBD1. The junction had 0 bases not matched to a gene; V was cut back by 4 bases and J by 1 base. This CDR3 has 15 residues. CDR1 and CDR2 from the germline V gene are LGHDT and YNNKEL (reference sequence). CDR3 nucleotides: TGTGCCAGCAGCCGGACAGGGTCTGGGGCCAACGTCCTGACTTTC. Translation: CASSRTGSGANVLTF.